The rows below give T cell receptor beta chains drawn from one sample of a study of blood T cell repertoires in COVID-19. Sequencing was performed with immunoSEQ multiplex PCR; in TCRdb, only in-frame clones are kept and a portion is missing. Of 250,000 or so clones detected, about four fifths appear once; the ten largest clones hold approximately 4.5%. The sequenced sample consisted of peripheral blood. Every receptor here comes from an older woman with acute or convalescent COVID-19. CDR3s include the opening cysteine and the closing phenylalanine or tryptophan. Fields, in order: V gene, D gene, clone size, J gene, CDR3 protein, CDR3 DNA. The D gene is left open where the match is weak. Size values are once, few and many counts, or a class for expanded clones, and some rows have none.

V: TRBV5-1
D: NA
size: once
J: TRBJ2-3
CDR3: CASSLGGSTDTQYF
DNA: TGCGCCAGCAGCTTGGGGGGCAGTACAGATACGCAGTATTTT

V: TRBV19
D: NA
size: NA
J: TRBJ2-2
CDR3: CASITSWGHTGELFF
DNA: TGTGCCAGTATAACGTCCTGGGGGCACACCGGGGAGCTGTTTTTT

V: TRBV30
D: TRBD1
size: NA
J: TRBJ1-2
CDR3: CAWTLTGGWYTF
DNA: TGTGCCTGGACTCTAACAGGGGGATGGTACACCTTC

V: TRBV4-1
D: TRBD2
size: NA
J: TRBJ2-2
CDR3: CASSQAGGRTGELFF
DNA: TGCGCCAGCAGCCAAGCGGGGGGACGTACCGGGGAGCTGTTTTTT

V: TRBV6-5
D: TRBD1
size: NA
J: TRBJ1-4
CDR3: CASKTGDSNEKLFF
DNA: TGTGCCAGCAAGACAGGGGATAGTAATGAAAAACTGTTTTTT

V: TRBV4-3
D: NA
size: NA
J: TRBJ1-2
CDR3: CASSPELGRGYGYTF
DNA: TGCGCCAGCAGCCCGGAATTGGGCAGGGGCTATGGCTACACCTTC

V: TRBV10-1
D: TRBD1
size: NA
J: TRBJ2-5
CDR3: CASSEGTGSFETQYF
DNA: TGCGCCAGCAGTGAGGGGACAGGGTCGTTTGAGACCCAGTACTTC

V: TRBV19
D: NA
size: once
J: TRBJ1-5
CDR3: CASSAGQPQHF
DNA: TGTGCCAGTAGCGCAGGTCAGCCCCAGCATTTT

V: TRBV7-8
D: NA
size: NA
J: TRBJ2-3
CDR3: CASSPGPTDTQYF
DNA: TGTGCCAGCAGCCCGGGTCCCACAGATACGCAGTATTTT

V: TRBV5-4
D: NA
size: once
J: TRBJ2-7
CDR3: CASSFGGGPFYEQYF
DNA: TGTGCCAGCAGCTTTGGGGGGGGGCCATTCTACGAGCAGTACTTC

V: TRBV11-3
D: NA
size: NA
J: TRBJ2-1
CDR3: CASSLGAGAAPYNEQFF
DNA: TGTGCCAGCAGCTTAGGGGCGGGGGCGGCCCCATACAATGAGCAGTTCTTC

V: TRBV6-2/TRBV6-3
D: NA
size: NA
J: TRBJ2-7
CDR3: CASSYGVSYEQYF
DNA: TGTGCCAGCAGTTACGGAGTTTCCTACGAGCAGTACTTC

V: TRBV3-1/TRBV3-2
D: NA
size: few
J: TRBJ1-1
CDR3: CASRGPGTEAFF
DNA: TGTGCCAGCAGGGGGCCGGGCACTGAAGCTTTCTTT

V: TRBV5-4
D: NA
size: NA
J: TRBJ1-5
CDR3: CASSFTANSNQPQHF
DNA: TGTGCCAGCAGCTTTACAGCCAATAGCAATCAGCCCCAGCATTTT

V: TRBV7-2
D: TRBD1
size: NA
J: TRBJ1-5
CDR3: CASSLPVRGSQPQHF
DNA: TGTGCCAGCAGCTTACCGGTCAGGGGGTCTCAGCCCCAGCATTTT